This TCR beta chain was sequenced during a study of blood T cells in healthy people across ages. V was trimmed by 2 bases and J by 6 bases, leaving 15 bases between them. This CDR3 comprises 15 residues. Germline V gives CDR1 ENHRY, CDR2 SYGVKD. Findings and limits, study-wide: Fewer expanded clones and more diversity marked long-lived versus aged donors.

A sample-barcoded 5' primer and a J-beta primer mix were used in a second PCR of roughly 6 to 12 cycles. TCRdb reprocessed the 5' RACE reads with MiXCR, giving one entry per CDR3 protein. The sample has some 900,000 distinct CDR3 sequences; 45% to 50% are singletons. Details on this clonotype: Its antigen is unknown.

This clonotype was obtained from a man aged 25 to 40 in good health. The sequencing input was blood. This rearrangement joins TRBV10-3 to TRBJ2-3; no clear D. The CDR3 DNA follows: TGTGCCATCAGTGAGGAGGCTAGATTATGGGATACGCAGTATTTT. Translation gives CAISEEARLWDTQYF.